The 25 T cell receptor beta chains in this list originate from one sample, sequenced in a study of cytomegalovirus exposure and HLA in healthy donors. It was with 60 Vbeta and 13 Jbeta primers that the PCR ran. Repertoires were generated with immunoSEQ multiplex PCR, while TCRdb's copy carries only in-frame clones and drops some. The sample lists about 85,000 clones, about 80% occurring once. The sample comprised PBMCs. These receptors all come from a man aged 45-60 years in good health and CMV-seropositive.

The V and J genes are TRBV21-1 and TRBJ2-4; the tabulated D call, TRBD2, remains unverified against the DNA. TRBV21-1 is listed as a pseudogene. This CDR3 has 16 amino acids. The CDR3 region has the DNA TGTGCCAGCAGCACCCAGCGGGAGTTGGCCAAAAACAGTCAGTACTTC. It encodes CASSTQRELAKNSQYF.

This chain joins TRBV19 and TRBJ1-1; D perhaps matches TRBD1 (6 bases). V lost 5 bases to trimming and J lost 5 bases, with 12 bases between them. The CDR3 runs to 13 residues. From germline, CDR1 is LNHDA and CDR2 SQIVND (reference sequence). The CDR3: CASSLGRGTEAFF. In DNA, the CDR3 is TGTGCCAGTAGTCTGGGCAGGGGAACTGAAGCTTTCTTT.

This sequence joins TRBV4-1 and TRBJ2-5, with TRBD2 matching 8 bases. Germline V gene data show CDR1 as MGHRA and CDR2 as YSYEKL. CDR3 length: 16 residues. Germline trimming cut 4 bases from V and 2 bases from J; bases unmatched to any gene: 9. Here the CDR3 DNA reads TGCGCCAGCAGCCCTGGGGCTAGCGGGTTTCAAGAGACCCAGTACTTC. Residues: CASSPGASGFQETQYF.

The V call is TRBV4-1, the J call TRBJ1-1; 8 bases fit TRBD1. The CDR3 is 15 amino acids. The V gene's germline CDR1 is MGHRA and CDR2 YSYEKL. Germline trimming cut 1 base from V and 1 base from J; bases unmatched to any gene: 2. CDR3: CASSQGGQANTEAFF. The CDR3 DNA is TGCGCCAGCAGCCAAGGGGGACAGGCGAACACTGAAGCTTTCTTT.

J is TRBJ2-5 and V is TRBV4-1; D may be TRBD2 (6 bases). V shed 0 bases and J shed 5 bases, with 13 bases lying between them. The CDR3 contains 15 residues. Germline loops: CDR1 MGHRA, CDR2 YSYEKL. CDR3 coding DNA: TGCGCCAGCAGCCAAGATGGCGTCCTAGCGGAGACCCAGTACTTC. Its protein product is CASSQDGVLAETQYF.

This chain links TRBV30 with TRBJ2-2, with 9 bases aligning to TRBD1. Per the germline V gene, CDR1 is GTSNPN and CDR2 is SVGIG (reference sequence). CDR3 size: 15 residues. Trimming took 2 bases from V and 5 from J; bases not matched to a gene: 6. The CDR3 reads CAWSRDRVVTGELFF. CDR3 nucleotides: TGTGCCTGGAGTCGGGACAGGGTAGTGACCGGGGAGCTGTTTTTT.

V gene TRBV10-3 combines with J gene TRBJ2-3; no definite D call. CDR1 is ENHRY and CDR2 is SYGVKD in the germline V gene. V dropped 5 bases and J dropped 4 bases, with 7 bases sitting between them. The CDR3 sequence is 12 residues long. The CDR3 here is CAISRVSDTQYF. CDR3 DNA sequence: TGTGCCATCAGTCGAGTTTCAGATACGCAGTATTTT.

V is TRBV4-1 and J is TRBJ2-5; D uncertain. Germline V gene data show CDR1 as MGHRA and CDR2 as YSYEKL. With 1 base removed from V and 2 bases from J, the gap between germline ends came to 8 bases. CDR3 length equals 14 residues. CDR3 protein: CASSQVFIQETQYF. The DNA of the CDR3 is TGCGCCAGCAGCCAAGTATTTATACAAGAGACCCAGTACTTC.

The sample holds a few counts of this clone. CDR3 sequence reads: CASSIAPTNTEAFF. CDR3 in DNA: TGTGCCAGTAGTATTGCTCCTACGAACACTGAAGCTTTCTTT. The chain recombines TRBV19 with TRBJ1-1, with D unclear. This CDR3 is 14 amino acids long. Trimming cost V 3 bases and J 1 base, with 9 bases left between them. Germline V CDR1 and CDR2: LNHDA, SQIVND (reference sequence).

The V gene is TRBV7-9, the J gene TRBJ1-1; D unclear. The V gene lost 4 bases and the J gene lost 3 bases, with 6 bases spanning the gap. Looked up from germline, CDR1 is SEHNR and CDR2 is FQNEAQ (reference sequence). The CDR3 is 12 amino acids. The CDR3 region is CASSYADTEAFF. The CDR3 DNA is TGTGCCAGCAGCTACGCGGACACTGAAGCTTTCTTT.

This chain links TRBV27 with TRBJ2-2; possible D gene TRBD1, 6 bases. CDR3 length equals 13 residues. V was trimmed by 4 bases and J by 6 bases, leaving 9 bases between them. Germline V gives CDR1 MNHEY, CDR2 SMNVEV (reference sequence). CDR3 loop: CASSSQGSGELFF. The CDR3 coding sequence is TGTGCCAGCAGTTCCCAGGGGTCCGGGGAGCTGTTTTTT.

The V call is TRBV5-4, the J call TRBJ2-2, with TRBD2 matching over 11 bases. The germline CDR1 and CDR2 sequences are SGHNT and YYREEE (reference sequence). Trimming removed 4 bases from V and 5 bases from J; junction bases left unmatched: 16. CDR3 length: 19 amino acids. DNA for the CDR3: TGTGCCAGCAGCCAAGATTCCCCTAGCGGGAGGAGTGGAACCGGGGAGCTGTTTTTT. It yields the protein CASSQDSPSGRSGTGELFF.

The genes are TRBV30 and TRBJ2-1, with 10 bases lining up with TRBD2. Germline V lookup: CDR1 GTSNPN, CDR2 SVGIG (reference sequence). The CDR3 totals 14 residues. Trimming removed 5 bases from V and 8 bases from J; junction bases left unmatched: 9. The CDR3 region has the DNA TGTGCCTGGGAAGCGGGAGGGAGGCGCGATGAGCAGTTCTTC. This gives the protein CAWEAGGRRDEQFF.

The genes are TRBV19 and TRBJ2-6, with 9 bases fitting TRBD1. Losses at the gene ends were 5 bases for V and 0 bases for J; bases not matched to a gene: 5. The CDR3 has 17 amino acids. Germline V gene lookup returns CDR1 LNHDA and CDR2 SQIVND (reference sequence). The CDR3 here is CASSADRGSSGANVLTF. CDR3 DNA sequence: TGTGCCAGTAGTGCCGACAGGGGGAGCTCTGGGGCCAACGTCCTGACTTTC. The entire variable domain, with the rest obtained from reference TRBV19 and TRBJ2-6, is as follows: DGGITQSPKYLFRKEGQNVTLSCEQNLNHDAMYWYRQDPGQGLRLIYYSQIVNDFQKGDIAEGYSVSREKKESFPLTVTSAQKNPTAFYLCASSADRGSSGANVLTFGAGSRLTVL.

The chain carries TRBV19 and TRBJ1-1; no clear D. Per the germline V gene, CDR1 is LNHDA and CDR2 is SQIVND (reference sequence). The V gene lost 3 bases and the J gene lost 6 bases, with 14 bases spanning the gap. This CDR3 spans 14 amino acids. CDR3 sequence: CASSMAGFSPEAFF. CDR3 coding DNA: TGTGCCAGTAGTATGGCGGGGTTTAGCCCTGAAGCTTTCTTT.

The V call is TRBV13, the J call TRBJ1-6, with D tentatively TRBD1 (6 bases). Trimming took 5 bases from V and 4 from J, leaving 12 bases between them. CDR3 length: 15 amino acids. CDR1 and CDR2 from the germline V gene are PRHDT and FYEKMQ (reference sequence). The chain's CDR3 is CASSTSDRYNSPLHF. The CDR3 coding sequence is TGTGCCAGCAGCACCTCGGACAGATATAATTCACCCCTCCACTTT.

This clone came up once. An end of the junction does not agree with germline; a read error may underlie this. Written as DNA, the CDR3 is TGCGCCAGCAGTCCAGACAGAGGAGCCAAAAACAGTCAGTACTTC. Translation: CASSPDRGAKNSQYF. The chain links TRBV5-1 to TRBJ2-4; D perhaps matches TRBD1 (5 bases). Germline assignment: CDR1 SGHRS and CDR2 YFSETQ. CDR3 length: 15 amino acids.

The chain joins TRBV29-1 to TRBJ2-5, with a weak D call TRBD2 (6 bases). V shed 4 bases and J shed 5 bases, with 11 bases lying between them. Per germline, CDR1 SQVTM and CDR2 ANQGSEA. The CDR3 is 12 amino acids. CDR3 amino acids: CSVVYREETQYF. In nucleotides, the CDR3 is TGCAGCGTTGTTTACCGGGAGGAGACCCAGTACTTC.

This rearrangement joins TRBV4-1 to TRBJ2-1, with D uncertain. This CDR3 contains 17 residues. Germline V gene data show CDR1 as MGHRA and CDR2 as YSYEKL. The ends were cut back, 1 base at V and 4 bases at J, with 17 bases in the middle. This chain's CDR3 is CASSQGKERIVYNEQFF. Here the CDR3 DNA reads TGCGCCAGCAGCCAAGGTAAAGAGCGCATAGTTTACAATGAGCAGTTCTTC.

CDR3 region: CASSGQGTDTQYF. In DNA, the CDR3 is TGTGCCAGCAGCGGACAGGGGACAGATACGCAGTATTTT. The chain employs TRBV14 and TRBJ2-3; 9 bases match TRBD1. With V trimmed by 5 bases and J by 3 bases, 0 bases remained unmatched. This CDR3 is built from 13 residues. Germline values: CDR1 SGHDN, CDR2 FVKESK.

This clone has more than one count but fewer than ten. The rearrangement links TRBV6-1 to TRBJ2-1, with D possibly TRBD1 on 5 matching bases. Trimming stripped 8 bases from V and 8 bases from J, with 16 bases between. Germline CDR1 reads MNHNS; CDR2 reads SASEGT. The CDR3 sequence is 13 residues long. The chain's CDR3 is CASGLGVFDEQFF. In nucleotides, the CDR3 is TGTGCCAGCGGTCTAGGGGTGTTTGATGAGCAGTTCTTC.

The rearrangement links TRBV11-3 to TRBJ1-1, with D tentatively TRBD1 (6 bases). V was cut by 3 bases and J by 4 bases, with 15 bases left in between. The CDR3 loop spans 15 amino acids. CDR1 is SGHNT and CDR2 is YENEEA in the germline V gene. CDR3 amino acids: CASSFTGKGSTEAFF. The CDR3 DNA reads TGTGCCAGCAGCTTTACAGGGAAAGGTAGCACTGAAGCTTTCTTT.

This chain joins TRBV11-2 and TRBJ2-1; 8 nucleotides line up with TRBD2. There are 17 residues in the CDR3. The J segment lost 4 bases and the V segment lost 1 base, leaving 9 bases of the junction unmatched. Germline CDR1 reads SGHAT; CDR2 reads FQNNGV. DNA for the CDR3: TGTGCCAGCAGCTTAGGGGGACTAGATTTCATGTACAATGAGCAGTTCTTC. Its translation is CASSLGGLDFMYNEQFF.

V and J are TRBV30 and TRBJ1-2; D is ambiguous. Germline CDR1 reads GTSNPN; CDR2 reads SVGIG (reference sequence). V was cut by 8 bases and J by 8 bases, with 21 bases left in between. This CDR3 comprises 13 residues. For the CDR3, the DNA is TGTGCCGACCTCTCCCAAGGAGGAGGAGGCTACACCTTC. Protein: CADLSQGGGGYTF.

The rearrangement joins TRBV27 to TRBJ1-4, with 10 bases identical to TRBD1. Germline-derived CDR1 and CDR2 are MNHEY and SMNVEV (reference sequence). V gave up 6 bases and J gave up 6 bases; unmatched junction bases: 7. The CDR3 is made up of 15 amino acids. The CDR3 spells CASRSTGTGDEKLFF. DNA of the CDR3: TGTGCCAGCAGGTCAACCGGGACAGGGGATGAAAAACTGTTTTTT.